The next 26 T cell receptor beta chains were all read from a single sample in a study of immune cell composition in non-small cell lung cancer. The repertoire was sequenced with immunoSEQ multiplex PCR; TCRdb's copy has only in-frame clones and lacks some. The table shows 13,000 to 15,000 clones, with about 84% occurring only once. Sample: lung tumor tissue. The receptor set was obtained from a human donor with non-small cell lung cancer.

This CDR3 reads CASNLGGFRSSGNTIYF. CDR3 nucleotide sequence: TGTGCCAGTAATTTGGGGGGGTTCCGATCCTCTGGAAACACCATATATTTT. The chain links TRBV19 to TRBJ1-3, with D possibly TRBD1 on 5 matching bases. V lost 7 bases to trimming and J lost 0 bases, with 19 bases between them. The length of the CDR3 is 17 residues. CDR1 LNHDA and CDR2 SQIVND come from the germline V gene (reference sequence).

This chain joins TRBV19 and TRBJ2-1; 8 bases are a match to TRBD2. The trim removed 5 bases at V and 8 bases at J, leaving 11 bases unmatched. The V gene's germline CDR1 is LNHDA and CDR2 SQIVND (reference sequence). CDR3 length: 15 residues. The CDR3 region has the DNA TGTGCCAGTAGTTTACTAGCGGACCGTCCTCATGAGCAGTTCTTC. This gives the protein CASSLLADRPHEQFF.

The chain is built from TRBV7-2 and TRBJ2-7, with a weak D call TRBD2 (6 bases). The ends were cut back, 5 bases at V and 9 bases at J, with 23 bases in the middle. The CDR3 consists of 15 residues. CDR1 and CDR2 from the germline V gene are SGHTA and FQGNSA. The CDR3 DNA follows: TGTGCCAGCAGCCCCCACCGGACTATAGCTACGACGCAGTACTTC. Protein sequence: CASSPHRTIATTQYF.

V and J are TRBV9 and TRBJ2-1; tentatively, D is TRBD1 (6 bases). The CDR3 covers 18 residues. CDR1 and CDR2 (germline): SGDLS, YYNGEE. V gave up 3 bases and J gave up 2 bases, with 21 bases separating them. This CDR3 is CASSALPTPGQAYNEQFF. As DNA, the CDR3 is TGTGCCAGCAGCGCCTTACCAACGCCGGGACAAGCCTACAATGAGCAGTTCTTC.

This chain links TRBV28 with TRBJ1-5, with D maybe TRBD1 (6 bases). The germline CDR1 and CDR2 sequences are MDHEN and SYDVKM. Deletions cut 4 bases from V and 4 bases from J, with 20 bases between. There are 17 residues in the CDR3. The CDR3 nucleotides are TGTGCCAGCAGTTCTCTTAGCTTACAGGGTGGGAATCAGCCCCAGCATTTT. Its translation: CASSSLSLQGGNQPQHF. Complete variable domain (other parts from reference TRBV28 and TRBJ1-5): DVKVTQSSRYLVKRTGEKVFLECVQDMDHENMFWYRQDPGLGLRLIYFSYDVKMKEKGDIPEGYSVSREKKERFSLILESASTNQTSMYLCASSSLSLQGGNQPQHFGDGTRLSIL.

The chain uses TRBV9 and TRBJ2-5; 10 nucleotides agree with TRBD1. The CDR3 is 14 residues long. With V trimmed by 0 bases and J by 7 bases, 3 bases remained unmatched. Germline CDR1 SGDLS, CDR2 YYNGEE. The CDR3 sequence: CASSVGDRGGTQYF. The CDR3 DNA reads TGTGCCAGCAGCGTAGGGGACAGGGGAGGGACCCAGTACTTC. The full variable domain, completed using reference TRBV9 and TRBJ2-5, is DSGVTQTPKHLITATGQRVTLRCSPRSGDLSVYWYQQSLDQGLQFLIQYYNGEERAKGNILERFSAQQFPDLHSELNLSSLELGDSALYFCASSVGDRGGTQYFGPGTRLLVL.

The chain combines TRBV27 with TRBJ2-1; tentatively, D is TRBD2 (6 bases). Germline V gene data show CDR1 as MNHEY and CDR2 as SMNVEV (reference sequence). V gave up 6 bases and J gave up 13 bases, with 13 bases separating them. The CDR3 runs 11 residues. The chain's CDR3 is CASRLGLIQFF. The CDR3 DNA is TGTGCCAGCAGACTTGGACTAATACAGTTCTTC.

The gene calls are TRBV19 and TRBJ1-1; D gene uncertain. The CDR3 has 12 residues. Germline V lookup: CDR1 LNHDA, CDR2 SQIVND (reference sequence). With 7 bases removed from V and 1 base from J, the gap between germline ends came to 7 bases. CDR3 bases: TGTGCCAGTAAATTCCAGAACACTGAAGCTTTCTTT. Translated: CASKFQNTEAFF.

This chain connects TRBV5-5 to TRBJ2-5, with D perhaps given as TRBD1 or TRBD2 (6 bases each). This CDR3 is 15 amino acids long. The V gene lost 0 bases and the J gene lost 5 bases, with 14 bases spanning the gap. Germline V CDR1 and CDR2: SGHKS, YYEKEE (reference sequence). CDR3 loop: CASSLGETRGETQYF. The DNA of the CDR3 is TGTGCCAGCAGCTTGGGAGAGACTAGGGGGGAGACCCAGTACTTC.

There are a few counts of this clone. The rearrangement uses TRBV19 and TRBJ2-1; TRBD2 aligns across 8 bases. Germline-derived CDR1 and CDR2 are LNHDA and SQIVND (reference sequence). This CDR3 has 14 amino acids. Losses at the gene ends were 3 bases for V and 4 bases for J; bases not matched to a gene: 2. The CDR3 here is CASSIEREYNEQFF. The DNA for the CDR3 is TGTGCCAGTAGTATTGAGCGGGAGTACAATGAGCAGTTCTTC. The full variable domain, rest sourced from reference TRBV19 and TRBJ2-1, is DGGITQSPKYLFRKEGQNVTLSCEQNLNHDAMYWYRQDPGQGLRLIYYSQIVNDFQKGDIAEGYSVSREKKESFPLTVTSAQKNPTAFYLCASSIEREYNEQFFGPGTRLTVL.

This clone has a single count. The gene calls are TRBV11-2 and TRBJ2-4; TRBD1 matches 8 bases. This CDR3 has 14 amino acids. The trim removed 5 bases at V and 8 bases at J, leaving 8 bases unmatched. The germline V gene has CDR1 SGHAT and CDR2 FQNNGV. This chain's CDR3 is CASSQGTGGDIQYF. The CDR3, as DNA: TGTGCCAGCAGCCAAGGGACAGGCGGGGACATTCAGTACTTC.

The chain joins TRBV28 to TRBJ2-3; possible D gene TRBD1, 6 bases. The CDR3 is made up of 14 amino acids. The V end was cut by 7 bases, the J end by 4 bases, with 15 bases between. Germline CDR1 is MDHEN and CDR2 is SYDVKM. CDR3 sequence: CASTQGSRSDTQYF. CDR3 nucleotides: TGTGCCAGCACTCAGGGGTCGAGGTCAGATACGCAGTATTTT.

V gene TRBV11-2 combines with J gene TRBJ2-1; D unclear. V was pared by 2 bases and J by 11 bases, with 13 bases between. This CDR3 has 13 residues. The germline V gene has CDR1 SGHAT and CDR2 FQNNGV. The CDR3 protein is CASSLSTDSKQFF. The CDR3, as DNA: TGTGCCAGCAGCTTAAGCACTGATAGTAAGCAGTTCTTC. Based on the CDR3 plus reference TRBV11-2 and TRBJ2-1, the full variable domain is EAGVAQSPRYKIIEKRQSVAFWCNPISGHATLYWYQQILGQGPKLLIQFQNNGVVDDSQLPKDRFSAERLKGVDSTLKIQPAKLEDSAVYLCASSLSTDSKQFFGPGTRLTVL.

The chain is built from TRBV18 and TRBJ1-6; a possible D gene is TRBD1 (5 bases). The CDR3 length is 17 residues. The germline CDR1 and CDR2 sequences are KGHSH and LQKENI. The germline V and J ends were trimmed by 3 bases and 7 bases, with 19 bases remaining between them. As DNA, the CDR3 is TGTGCCAGCTCACCCGGGGGGAGCGCGGGTGTAAATTCACCCCTCCACTTT. Translating gives CASSPGGSAGVNSPLHF.

This clone showed up just a few times. V usage is TRBV5-5 and J usage is TRBJ1-3, with no clear D. The V end was cut by 0 bases, the J end by 1 base, with 8 bases between. Germline values: CDR1 SGHKS, CDR2 YYEKEE (reference sequence). There are 15 residues in the CDR3. In nucleotides, the CDR3 is TGTGCCAGCAGCTTGGAGCTGGGGTCTGGAAACACCATATATTTT. Translation gives CASSLELGSGNTIYF.

The chain joins TRBV30 to TRBJ2-3; no clear D gene. Germline values: CDR1 GTSNPN, CDR2 SVGIG (reference sequence). This CDR3 is built from 15 residues. V lost 2 bases to trimming and J lost 2 bases, with 14 bases between them. The CDR3 reads CAWSLGGVFTDTQYF. CDR3 nucleotides: TGTGCCTGGAGTCTTGGCGGAGTATTCACAGATACGCAGTATTTT.

The chain links TRBV19 to TRBJ2-1, with 7 bases that match TRBD2. This CDR3 has 14 residues. Per the germline V gene, CDR1 is LNHDA and CDR2 is SQIVND (reference sequence). The ends lost 6 bases at V and 8 bases at J; junction bases unmatched: 10. DNA of the CDR3: TGTGCCAGTAGCAGAGCGGGGACTTGGGATGAGCAGTTCTTC. Amino acids: CASSRAGTWDEQFF.

The table lists this clone with a count of one. V usage is TRBV30 and J usage is TRBJ2-7; the match to TRBD2 covers 7 bases. The CDR3 runs to 15 residues. CDR1 and CDR2 from the germline V gene are GTSNPN and SVGIG (reference sequence). V lost 2 bases, J lost 4 bases, and 11 bases stayed unmatched. This CDR3 is CAWSLRTSSRYEQYF. In nucleotides, the CDR3 is TGTGCCTGGAGTCTAAGGACTAGTTCCAGGTACGAGCAGTACTTC.

The chain joins TRBV7-6 to TRBJ2-7; D tentatively reads TRBD1 or TRBD2 (5 bases each). The CDR3 totals 13 residues. From germline, CDR1 is SGHVS and CDR2 FNYEAQ. V lost 5 bases to trimming and J lost 3 bases, with 11 bases between them. The CDR3 coding sequence is TGTGCCAGCAGCCCGGGACCGAACTACGAGCAGTACTTC. As protein: CASSPGPNYEQYF.

The CDR3 DNA reads as TGTGCCAGTAGCTCCCGACTAGCGGGAGAAACAGATACGCAGTATTTT. Translated: CASSSRLAGETDTQYF. The rearrangement joins TRBV19 to TRBJ2-3; 12 bases map to TRBD2. CDR1 and CDR2 from the germline V gene are LNHDA and SQIVND (reference sequence). V lost 6 bases, J lost 3 bases, and 7 bases stayed unmatched. This CDR3 comprises 16 residues.

Only a few counts were recorded for this clone. V and J are TRBV7-3 and TRBJ2-2, with TRBD2 matching over 11 bases. Germline-derived CDR1 and CDR2 are SGHTA and FQGTGA. The CDR3 totals 16 residues. Trimming took 6 bases from V and 6 from J; bases not matched to a gene: 9. CDR3 in DNA: TGTGCCAGCAGTAAAGGGGGACTAGCGGTGTCCGGGGAGCTGTTTTTT. Protein sequence: CASSKGGLAVSGELFF.

The chain has TRBV2 and TRBJ2-5; D may correspond to TRBD1 or TRBD2 (7 bases each). The V gene's germline CDR1 is SNHLY and CDR2 FYNNEI. Trimming pared 3 bases from V and 5 bases from J, leaving 13 bases between. CDR3 size: 14 residues. The CDR3 DNA follows: TGTGCCAGCAGTGACAGGGGGGGACTCGAGACCCAGTACTTC. As protein: CASSDRGGLETQYF.

V usage is TRBV27 and J usage is TRBJ2-6; D is unclear. The CDR3 sequence is 17 residues long. The V and J ends lost 5 bases and 1 base respectively, with 15 bases between them. Germline V lookup: CDR1 MNHEY, CDR2 SMNVEV (reference sequence). As DNA, the CDR3 is TGTGCCAGCAGTCTTAGCCCCGTTAGATCTGGGGCCAACGTCCTGACTTTC. It is translated as CASSLSPVRSGANVLTF.

This sequence joins TRBV11-1 and TRBJ2-5, with D perhaps matching TRBD1 (6 bases). The V and J ends lost 5 bases and 2 bases respectively, with 12 bases between them. The CDR3 loop spans 14 amino acids. Germline V gene data show CDR1 as SGHAT and CDR2 as FQDESV (reference sequence). This CDR3 is CASSSDRQQETQYF. The CDR3 DNA reads TGTGCCAGCAGCAGCGACAGGCAACAAGAGACCCAGTACTTC. The full variable domain, its missing parts supplied by reference TRBV11-1 and TRBJ2-5, is EAEVAQSPRYKITEKSQAVAFWCDPISGHATLYWYRQILGQGPELLVQFQDESVVDDSQLPKDRFSAERLKGVDSTLKIQPAELGDSAMYLCASSSDRQQETQYFGPGTRLLVL.

The V gene is TRBV6-5, the J gene TRBJ2-2; D is possibly TRBD1 or TRBD2 (5 bases each). Trimming stripped 5 bases from V and 5 bases from J, with 15 bases between. The CDR3 length is 15 residues. Germline V lookup: CDR1 MNHEY, CDR2 SVGAGI. For the CDR3, the DNA is TGTGCCAGCAGTCGGGGCGGGTGGGAGACCGGGGAGCTGTTTTTT. It codes for CASSRGGWETGELFF.

This chain joins TRBV9 and TRBJ2-1, with 9 bases matching TRBD2. The CDR3 is 15 amino acids. V was pared by 4 bases and J by 10 bases, with 12 bases of the junction left unmatched. Germline CDR1 reads SGDLS; CDR2 reads YYNGEE. In nucleotides, the CDR3 is TGTGCCAGCAGCCCAACAGGCGGGAGGGCCGACGAGCAGTTCTTC. Translated: CASSPTGGRADEQFF.